The clone carrying this T cell receptor beta chain was seen at least ten times. No antigen is known for it. The V gene's germline CDR1 is PRHDT and CDR2 FYEKMQ (reference sequence). The CDR3 is made up of 17 amino acids. V gave up 4 bases and J gave up 2 bases, with 17 bases separating them. Each CDR3 protein is one row after TCRdb ran MiXCR on the PCR reads. The repertoire holds around 65,000 distinct CDR3 sequences, with over 15% as singletons. This sample was included in a study of molecular identifiers for immune sequencing clone quantification. Broader study findings: The study reportedly detected spiked Jurkat TCR RNA from one cell among one million naive cells.

Each library that profiled naive CD8 cells came from approximately 20,000 to 1,000,000 sorted cells with 10%, 30% or 50% RNA. When naive CD8 T cells were sorted, they were gated as CD8+CD4-CCR7+CD45RA+. The chain employs TRBV13 and TRBJ2-2, with D possibly called TRBD1 or TRBD2 (5 bases each). The sequenced sample consisted of naive CD8+ T cells from blood, with Jurkat cell RNA spiked in. Sample subset: FACS-sorted CD8+CD4-CCR7+CD45RA+ naive T cells. This TCR came from a human donor in good health. Some libraries in this study had Jurkat cell RNA spiked in. DNA for the CDR3: TGTGCCAGCAGCTACCGCCCGGGGCACTTCAACACCGGGGAGCTGTTTTTT. Residues: CASSYRPGHFNTGELFF.